This T cell receptor (beta chain) was recovered during a study of early T cells in non-severe SARS-CoV-2 infection. The CDR3 is 14 residues long. Looked up from germline, CDR1 is DFQATT and CDR2 is SNEGSKA (reference sequence). Deletions cut 4 bases from V and 8 bases from J, with 17 bases between. TCRdb re-called the 5' RACE reads with MiXCR, one entry per CDR3 protein. The table records around 94,000 distinct CDR3 sequences, around 13% of them present only once. The rearrangement uses TRBV20-1 and TRBJ1-4; a weak D match, TRBD1 (5 bases). This TCR was sampled from an adult who was a healthcare worker with PCR-confirmed SARS-CoV-2 infection or an uninfected control (not recorded which). The sample was whole blood. The CDR3 loop reads CSATGPYNQEKLFF. The DNA of the CDR3 is TGCAGTGCTACGGGGCCCTACAACCAGGAAAAACTGTTTTTT.